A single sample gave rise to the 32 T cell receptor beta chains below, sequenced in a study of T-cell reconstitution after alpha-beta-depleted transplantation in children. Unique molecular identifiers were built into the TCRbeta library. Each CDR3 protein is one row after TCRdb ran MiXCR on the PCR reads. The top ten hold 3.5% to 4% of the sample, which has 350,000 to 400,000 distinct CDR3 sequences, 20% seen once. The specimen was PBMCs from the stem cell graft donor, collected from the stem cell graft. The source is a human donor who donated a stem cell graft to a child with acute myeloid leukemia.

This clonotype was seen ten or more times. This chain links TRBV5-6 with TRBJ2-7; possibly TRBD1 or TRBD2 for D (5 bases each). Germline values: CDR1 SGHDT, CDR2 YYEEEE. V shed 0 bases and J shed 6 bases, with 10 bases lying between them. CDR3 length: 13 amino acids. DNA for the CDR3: TGTGCCAGCAGCTTGGCGGGGCTAGGCGAGCAGTACTTC. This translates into CASSLAGLGEQYF.

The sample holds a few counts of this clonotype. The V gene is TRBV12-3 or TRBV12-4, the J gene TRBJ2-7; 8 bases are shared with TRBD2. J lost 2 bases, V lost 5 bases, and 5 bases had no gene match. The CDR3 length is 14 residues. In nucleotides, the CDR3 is TGTGCCAGCAGTGGAGCGGGAGTTCCCTACGAGCAGTACTTC. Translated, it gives CASSGAGVPYEQYF.

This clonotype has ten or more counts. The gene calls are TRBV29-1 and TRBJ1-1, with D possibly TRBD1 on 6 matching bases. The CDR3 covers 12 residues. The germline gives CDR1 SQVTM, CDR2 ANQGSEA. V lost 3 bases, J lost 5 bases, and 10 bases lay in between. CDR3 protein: CSVDWGATEAFF. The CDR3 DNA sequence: TGCAGCGTTGACTGGGGGGCGACTGAAGCTTTCTTT.

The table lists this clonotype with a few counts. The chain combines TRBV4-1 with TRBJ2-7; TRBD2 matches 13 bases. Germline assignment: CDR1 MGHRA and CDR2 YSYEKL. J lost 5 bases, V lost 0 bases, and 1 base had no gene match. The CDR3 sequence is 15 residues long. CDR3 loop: CASSQDGLAGDEQYF. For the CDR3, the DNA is TGCGCCAGCAGCCAAGACGGACTAGCGGGAGACGAGCAGTACTTC.

In DNA, the CDR3 is TGTGCCAGCAGTGGGACTGGGGGGGCGGCCGGGGCCAACGTCCTGACTTTC. Encoded protein: CASSGTGGAAGANVLTF. The chain employs TRBV28 and TRBJ2-6; possible D gene TRBD2, 7 bases. The V end was cut by 5 bases, the J end by 4 bases, with 18 bases between. The length of the CDR3 is 17 residues. Germline CDR1 reads MDHEN; CDR2 reads SYDVKM.

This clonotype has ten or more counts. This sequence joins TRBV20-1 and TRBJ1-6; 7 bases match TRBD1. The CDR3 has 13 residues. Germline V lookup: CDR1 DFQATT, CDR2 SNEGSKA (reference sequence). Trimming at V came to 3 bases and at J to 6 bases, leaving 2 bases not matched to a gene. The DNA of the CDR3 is TGCAGTGCTAGGACAGGGTCTAATTCACCCCTCCACTTT. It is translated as CSARTGSNSPLHF.

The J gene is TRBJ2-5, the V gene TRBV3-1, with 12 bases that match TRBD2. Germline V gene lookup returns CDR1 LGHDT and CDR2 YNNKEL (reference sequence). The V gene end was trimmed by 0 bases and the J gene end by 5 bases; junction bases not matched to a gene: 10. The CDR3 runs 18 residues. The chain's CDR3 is CASSQELAGGPSAETQYF. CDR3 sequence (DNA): TGTGCCAGCAGCCAAGAACTAGCGGGAGGACCATCCGCGGAGACCCAGTACTTC.

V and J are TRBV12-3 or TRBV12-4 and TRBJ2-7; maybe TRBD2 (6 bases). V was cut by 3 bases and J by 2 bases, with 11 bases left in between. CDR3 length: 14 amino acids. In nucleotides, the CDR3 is TGTGCCAGCAGTTTCAGGAGGGAAACCTACGAGCAGTACTTC. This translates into CASSFRRETYEQYF.

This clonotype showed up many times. The CDR3 region is CSARGLAGDVGRNEQFF. The CDR3 nucleotides are TGCAGTGCTAGGGGACTAGCGGGAGACGTGGGGAGAAATGAGCAGTTCTTC. The genes are TRBV20-1 and TRBJ2-1; 14 bases are a match to TRBD2. The V segment lost 3 bases and the J segment 7 bases; nucleotides outside the gene matches: 11. Looked up from germline, CDR1 is DFQATT and CDR2 is SNEGSKA (reference sequence). The CDR3 is 17 residues long.

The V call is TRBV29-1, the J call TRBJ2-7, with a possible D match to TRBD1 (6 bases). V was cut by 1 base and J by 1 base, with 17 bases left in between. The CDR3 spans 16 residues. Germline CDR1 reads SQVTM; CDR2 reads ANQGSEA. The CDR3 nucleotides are TGCAGCGTTGAAGCAGGGGCCTCCTCGACTTCCTACGAGCAGTACTTC. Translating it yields CSVEAGASSTSYEQYF.

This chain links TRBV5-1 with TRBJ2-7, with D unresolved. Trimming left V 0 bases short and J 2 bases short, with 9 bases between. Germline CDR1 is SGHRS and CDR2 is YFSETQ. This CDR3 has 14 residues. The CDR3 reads CASSLDSGPYEQYF. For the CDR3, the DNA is TGCGCCAGCAGCTTGGATAGTGGTCCCTACGAGCAGTACTTC.

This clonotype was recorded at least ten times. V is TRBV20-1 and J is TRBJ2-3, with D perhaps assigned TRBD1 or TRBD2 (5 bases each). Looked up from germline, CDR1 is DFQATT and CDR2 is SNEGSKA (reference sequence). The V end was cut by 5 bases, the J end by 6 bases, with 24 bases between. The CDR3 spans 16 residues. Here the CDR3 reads CSAGTATPVIQDTQYF. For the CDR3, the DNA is TGCAGTGCTGGGACCGCAACTCCTGTTATACAGGATACGCAGTATTTT.

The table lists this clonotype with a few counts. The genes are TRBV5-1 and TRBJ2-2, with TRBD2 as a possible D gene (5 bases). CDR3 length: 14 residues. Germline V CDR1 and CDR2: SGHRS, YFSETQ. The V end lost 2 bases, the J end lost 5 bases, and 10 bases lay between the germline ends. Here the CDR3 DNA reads TGCGCCAGCAGCTTTACTAGTGGGACCGGGGAGCTGTTTTTT. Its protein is CASSFTSGTGELFF.

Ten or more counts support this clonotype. In nucleotides, the CDR3 is TGCAGTGCTAGAGATCCCCTAACAGGGGCCTACGAGCAGTACTTC. Protein sequence: CSARDPLTGAYEQYF. This rearrangement joins TRBV20-1 to TRBJ2-7, with TRBD1 matching over 7 bases. Germline V gene lookup returns CDR1 DFQATT and CDR2 SNEGSKA (reference sequence). Trimming removed 0 bases from V and 2 bases from J; junction bases left unmatched: 7. This CDR3 region has 15 residues.

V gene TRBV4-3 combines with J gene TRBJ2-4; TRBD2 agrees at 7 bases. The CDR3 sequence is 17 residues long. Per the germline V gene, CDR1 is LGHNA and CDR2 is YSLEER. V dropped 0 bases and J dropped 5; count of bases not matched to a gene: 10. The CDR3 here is CASSQDRGGRRQNIQYF. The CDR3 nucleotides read TGCGCCAGCAGCCAAGATCGGGGCGGGAGAAGGCAAAACATTCAGTACTTC.

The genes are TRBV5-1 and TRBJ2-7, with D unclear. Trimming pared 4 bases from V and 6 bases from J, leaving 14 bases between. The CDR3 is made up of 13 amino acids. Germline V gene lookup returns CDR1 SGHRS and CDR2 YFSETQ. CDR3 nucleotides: TGCGCCAGCAGCCCCACACCTGCCAGCGAGCAGTACTTC. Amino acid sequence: CASSPTPASEQYF.

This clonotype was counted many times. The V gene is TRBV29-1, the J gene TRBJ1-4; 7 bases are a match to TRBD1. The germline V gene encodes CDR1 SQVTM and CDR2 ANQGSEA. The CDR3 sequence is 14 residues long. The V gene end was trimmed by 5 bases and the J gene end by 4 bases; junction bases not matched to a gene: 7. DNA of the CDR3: TGCAGCGTTCGTGAGACAGGGAATAATGAAAAACTGTTTTTT. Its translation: CSVRETGNNEKLFF.

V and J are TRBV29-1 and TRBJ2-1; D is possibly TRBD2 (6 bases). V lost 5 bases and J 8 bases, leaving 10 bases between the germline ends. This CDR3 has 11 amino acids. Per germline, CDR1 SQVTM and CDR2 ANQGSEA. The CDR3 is CSVRGWDEQFF. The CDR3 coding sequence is TGCAGCGTTCGGGGGTGGGATGAGCAGTTCTTC.

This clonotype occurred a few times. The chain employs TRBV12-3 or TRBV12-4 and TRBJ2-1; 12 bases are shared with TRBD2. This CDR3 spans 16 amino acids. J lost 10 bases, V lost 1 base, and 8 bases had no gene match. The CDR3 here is CASSLGTSGVTQEQFF. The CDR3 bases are TGTGCCAGCAGTTTAGGGACTAGCGGGGTGACGCAAGAGCAGTTCTTC.

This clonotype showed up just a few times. The CDR3: CASSSNRLAGTDTQYF. The CDR3 region has the DNA TGCGCCAGCAGTAGTAACCGGCTAGCGGGCACAGATACGCAGTATTTT. The V call is TRBV5-1, the J call TRBJ2-3; 7 positions agree with TRBD2. The CDR3 runs 16 residues. Looked up from germline, CDR1 is SGHRS and CDR2 is YFSETQ. Trimming took 5 bases from V and 1 from J; bases not matched to a gene: 10.

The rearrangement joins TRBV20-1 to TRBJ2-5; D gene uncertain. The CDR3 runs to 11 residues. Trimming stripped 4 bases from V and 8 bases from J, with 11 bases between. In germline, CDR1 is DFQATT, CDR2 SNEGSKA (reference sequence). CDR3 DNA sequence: TGCAGTGCTACCTATTGGGAAACCCAGTACTTC. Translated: CSATYWETQYF.

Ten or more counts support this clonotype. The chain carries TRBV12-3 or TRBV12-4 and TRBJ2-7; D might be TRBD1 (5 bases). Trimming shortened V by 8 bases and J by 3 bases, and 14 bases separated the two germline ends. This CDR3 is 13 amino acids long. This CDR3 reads CASLQGASYEQYF. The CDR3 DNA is TGTGCCAGCCTCCAAGGGGCTAGCTACGAGCAGTACTTC.

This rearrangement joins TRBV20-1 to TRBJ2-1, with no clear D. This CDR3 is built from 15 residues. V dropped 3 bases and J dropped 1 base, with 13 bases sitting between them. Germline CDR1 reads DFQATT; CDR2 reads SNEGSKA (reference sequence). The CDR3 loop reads CSARTHGSSYNEQFF. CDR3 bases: TGCAGTGCTAGGACCCACGGAAGTTCCTACAATGAGCAGTTCTTC.

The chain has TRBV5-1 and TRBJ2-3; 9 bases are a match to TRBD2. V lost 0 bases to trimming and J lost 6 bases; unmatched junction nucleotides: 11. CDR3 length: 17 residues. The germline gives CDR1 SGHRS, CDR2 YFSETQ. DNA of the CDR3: TGCGCCAGCAGCTTGGATGGCGCTAGCGGGACGGGTGATACGCAGTATTTT. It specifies CASSLDGASGTGDTQYF.

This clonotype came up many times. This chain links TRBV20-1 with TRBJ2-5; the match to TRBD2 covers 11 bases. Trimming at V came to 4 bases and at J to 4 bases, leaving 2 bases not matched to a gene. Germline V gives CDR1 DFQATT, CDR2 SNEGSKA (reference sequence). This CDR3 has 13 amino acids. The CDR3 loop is CSATTSGRETQYF. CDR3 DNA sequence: TGCAGTGCTACAACTAGCGGGAGAGAGACCCAGTACTTC.

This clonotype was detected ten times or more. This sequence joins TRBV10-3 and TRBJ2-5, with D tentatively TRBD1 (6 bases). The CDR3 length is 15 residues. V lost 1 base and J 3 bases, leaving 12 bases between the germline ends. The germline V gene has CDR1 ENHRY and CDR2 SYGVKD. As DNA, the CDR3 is TGTGCCATCAGTGAGTACCCAGGGGCGGAAGAGACCCAGTACTTC. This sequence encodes CAISEYPGAEETQYF.

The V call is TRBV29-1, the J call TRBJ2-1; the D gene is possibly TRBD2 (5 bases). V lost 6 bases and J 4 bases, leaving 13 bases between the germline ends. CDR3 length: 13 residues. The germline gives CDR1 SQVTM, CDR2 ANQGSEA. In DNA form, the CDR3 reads TGCAGCGTCCTAGCTCTCGATTACAATGAGCAGTTCTTC. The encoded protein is CSVLALDYNEQFF.

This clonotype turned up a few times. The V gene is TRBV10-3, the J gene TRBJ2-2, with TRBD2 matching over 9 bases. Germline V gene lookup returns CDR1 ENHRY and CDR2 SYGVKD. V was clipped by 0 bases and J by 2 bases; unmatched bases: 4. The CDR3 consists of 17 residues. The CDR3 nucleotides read TGTGCCATCAGTGAGTCGCTAGCGGGGATAAACACCGGGGAGCTGTTTTTT. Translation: CAISESLAGINTGELFF.

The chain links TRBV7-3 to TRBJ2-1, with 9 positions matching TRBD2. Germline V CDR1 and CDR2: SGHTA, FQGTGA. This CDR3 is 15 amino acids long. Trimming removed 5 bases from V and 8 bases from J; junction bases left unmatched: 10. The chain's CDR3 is CASSPAGGRADEQFF. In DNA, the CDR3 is TGTGCCAGCAGCCCTGCTGGCGGGAGGGCCGATGAGCAGTTCTTC. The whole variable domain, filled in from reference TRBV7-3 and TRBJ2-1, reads GAGVSQTPSNKVTEKGKYVELRCDPISGHTALYWYRQSLGQGPEFLIYFQGTGAADDSGLPNDRFFAVRPEGSVSTLKIQRTERGDSAVYLCASSPAGGRADEQFFGPGTRLTVL.

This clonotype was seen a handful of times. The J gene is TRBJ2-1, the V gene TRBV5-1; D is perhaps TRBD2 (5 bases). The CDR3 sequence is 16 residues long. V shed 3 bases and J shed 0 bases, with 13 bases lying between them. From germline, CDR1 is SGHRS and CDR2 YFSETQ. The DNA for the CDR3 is TGCGCCAGCAGCTCCCTAGAGGGAACCTCCTACAATGAGCAGTTCTTC. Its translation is CASSSLEGTSYNEQFF.

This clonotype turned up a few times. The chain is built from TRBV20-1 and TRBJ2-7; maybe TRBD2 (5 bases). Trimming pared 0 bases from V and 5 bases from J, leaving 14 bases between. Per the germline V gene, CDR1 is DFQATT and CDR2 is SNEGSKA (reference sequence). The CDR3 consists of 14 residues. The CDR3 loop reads CSARDPIASNEQYF. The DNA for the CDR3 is TGCAGTGCTAGAGATCCCATAGCGTCGAACGAGCAGTACTTC.

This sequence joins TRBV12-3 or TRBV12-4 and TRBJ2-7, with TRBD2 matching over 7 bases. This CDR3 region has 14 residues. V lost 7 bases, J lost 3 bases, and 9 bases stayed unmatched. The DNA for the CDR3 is TGTGCCAGCACCCTGGGAGGGCTAAGCTACGAGCAGTACTTC. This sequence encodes CASTLGGLSYEQYF.